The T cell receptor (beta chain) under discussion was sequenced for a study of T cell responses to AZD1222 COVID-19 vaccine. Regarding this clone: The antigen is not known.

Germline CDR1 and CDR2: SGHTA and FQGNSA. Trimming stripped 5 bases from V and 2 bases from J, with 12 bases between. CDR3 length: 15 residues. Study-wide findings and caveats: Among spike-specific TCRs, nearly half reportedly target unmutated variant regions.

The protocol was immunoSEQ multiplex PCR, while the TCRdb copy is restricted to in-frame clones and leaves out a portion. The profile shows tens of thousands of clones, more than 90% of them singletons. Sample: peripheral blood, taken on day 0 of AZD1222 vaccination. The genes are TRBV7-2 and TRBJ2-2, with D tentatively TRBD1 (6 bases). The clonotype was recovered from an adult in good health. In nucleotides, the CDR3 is TGTGCCAGCAGCCACGACGGGACAAACACCGGGGAGCTGTTTTTT. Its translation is CASSHDGTNTGELFF.